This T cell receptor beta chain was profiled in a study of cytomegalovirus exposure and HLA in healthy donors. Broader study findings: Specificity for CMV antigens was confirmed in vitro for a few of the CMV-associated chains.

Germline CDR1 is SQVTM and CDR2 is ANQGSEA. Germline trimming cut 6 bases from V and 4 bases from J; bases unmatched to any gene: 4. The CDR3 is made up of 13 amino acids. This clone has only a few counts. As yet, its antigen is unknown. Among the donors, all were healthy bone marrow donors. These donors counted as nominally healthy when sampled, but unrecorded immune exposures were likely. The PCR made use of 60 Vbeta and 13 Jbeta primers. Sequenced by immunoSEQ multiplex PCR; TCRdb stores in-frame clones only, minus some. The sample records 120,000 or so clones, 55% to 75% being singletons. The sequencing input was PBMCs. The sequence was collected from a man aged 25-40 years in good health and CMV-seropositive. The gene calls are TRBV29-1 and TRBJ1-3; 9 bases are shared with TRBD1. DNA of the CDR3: TGCAGCGTACAGGGGGCGCGGGGAAACACCATATATTTT. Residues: CSVQGARGNTIYF.